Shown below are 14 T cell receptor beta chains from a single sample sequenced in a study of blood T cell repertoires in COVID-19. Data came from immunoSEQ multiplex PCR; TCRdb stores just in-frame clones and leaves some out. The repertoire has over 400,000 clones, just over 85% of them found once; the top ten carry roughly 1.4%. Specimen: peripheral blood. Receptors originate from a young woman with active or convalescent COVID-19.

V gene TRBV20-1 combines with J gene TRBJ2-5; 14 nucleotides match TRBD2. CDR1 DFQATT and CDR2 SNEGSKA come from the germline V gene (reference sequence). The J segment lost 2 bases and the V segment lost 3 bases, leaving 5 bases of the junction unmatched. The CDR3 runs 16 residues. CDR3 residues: CSASRLAGGPQETQYF. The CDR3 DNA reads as TGCAGTGCTAGTCGACTAGCGGGGGGGCCACAAGAGACCCAGTACTTC.

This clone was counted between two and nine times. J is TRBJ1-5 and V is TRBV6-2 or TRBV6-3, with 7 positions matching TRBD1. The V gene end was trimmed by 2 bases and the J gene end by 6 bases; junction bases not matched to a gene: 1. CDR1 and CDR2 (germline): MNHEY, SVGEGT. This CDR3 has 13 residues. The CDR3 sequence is CASSYRGLQPQHF. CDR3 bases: TGTGCCAGCAGTTACAGGGGGCTTCAGCCCCAGCATTTT.

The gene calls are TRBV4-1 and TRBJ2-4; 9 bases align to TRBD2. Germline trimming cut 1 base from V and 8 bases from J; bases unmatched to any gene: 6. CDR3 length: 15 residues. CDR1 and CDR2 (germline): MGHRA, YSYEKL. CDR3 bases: TGCGCCAGCAGCCAAGGACTAGCGGCCGTCGACATTCAGTACTTC. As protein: CASSQGLAAVDIQYF.

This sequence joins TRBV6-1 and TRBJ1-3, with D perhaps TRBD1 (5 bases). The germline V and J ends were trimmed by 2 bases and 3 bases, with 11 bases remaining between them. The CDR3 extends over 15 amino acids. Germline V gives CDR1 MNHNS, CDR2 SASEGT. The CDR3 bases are TGTGCCAGCAGTGAACTGAGGACAAGTGGAAACACCATATATTTT. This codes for CASSELRTSGNTIYF.

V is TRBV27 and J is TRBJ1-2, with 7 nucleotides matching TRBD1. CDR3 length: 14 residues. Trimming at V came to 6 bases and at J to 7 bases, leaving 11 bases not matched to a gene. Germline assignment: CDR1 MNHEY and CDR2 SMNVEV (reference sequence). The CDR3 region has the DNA TGTGCCAGCAGCCTTGGGACAGCCCCGCGTGGCTACACCTTC. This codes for CASSLGTAPRGYTF.

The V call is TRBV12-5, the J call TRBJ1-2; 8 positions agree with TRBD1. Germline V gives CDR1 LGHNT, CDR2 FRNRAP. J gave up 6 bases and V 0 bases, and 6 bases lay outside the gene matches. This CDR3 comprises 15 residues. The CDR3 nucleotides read TGTGCTAGTGGTTTGGTTTCAGGGGGCGGGAATGGCTACACCTTC. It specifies CASGLVSGGGNGYTF.

The CDR3 sequence is CASSLDSQGGLYEQYF. In DNA form, the CDR3 reads TGTGCCAGCAGCTTAGACTCCCAGGGTGGCCTCTACGAGCAGTACTTC. This chain connects TRBV11-2 to TRBJ2-7, with D possibly TRBD1 on 5 matching bases. The germline V gene has CDR1 SGHAT and CDR2 FQNNGV. Trimming pared 0 bases from V and 3 bases from J, leaving 15 bases between. This CDR3 spans 16 amino acids. The variable domain in full, completed from reference TRBV11-2 and TRBJ2-7, reads EAGVAQSPRYKIIEKRQSVAFWCNPISGHATLYWYQQILGQGPKLLIQFQNNGVVDDSQLPKDRFSAERLKGVDSTLKIQPAKLEDSAVYLCASSLDSQGGLYEQYFGPGTRLTVT.

CDR3: CASSPSAHGSTGGEAFF. The CDR3 DNA sequence: TGTGCCAGCAGCCCCAGCGCGCACGGGTCCACAGGTGGTGAAGCTTTCTTT. The genes are TRBV5-4 and TRBJ1-1; possibly TRBD1 for D (5 bases). Trimming removed 4 bases at V and 7 bases at J, with 26 bases between. Germline-derived CDR1 and CDR2 are SGHNT and YYREEE (reference sequence). This CDR3 has 17 residues.

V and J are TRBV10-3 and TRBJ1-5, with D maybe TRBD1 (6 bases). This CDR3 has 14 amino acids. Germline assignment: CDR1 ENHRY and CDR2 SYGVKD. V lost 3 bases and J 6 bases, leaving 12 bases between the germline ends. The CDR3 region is CAISEQGIGQPQHF. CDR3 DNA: TGTGCCATCAGTGAACAGGGAATCGGTCAGCCCCAGCATTTT.

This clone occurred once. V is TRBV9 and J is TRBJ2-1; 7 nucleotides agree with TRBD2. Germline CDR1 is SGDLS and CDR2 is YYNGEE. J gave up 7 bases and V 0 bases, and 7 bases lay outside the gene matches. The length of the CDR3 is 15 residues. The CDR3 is CASSVGLLAVNEQFF. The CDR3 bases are TGTGCCAGCAGCGTAGGGCTGCTAGCGGTAAATGAGCAGTTCTTC.

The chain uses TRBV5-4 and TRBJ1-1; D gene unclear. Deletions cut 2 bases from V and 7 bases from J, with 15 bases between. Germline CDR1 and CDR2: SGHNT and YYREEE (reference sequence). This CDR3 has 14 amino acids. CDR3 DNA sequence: TGTGCCAGCAGCTTCGGGGAGAGACGCAATGAAGCTTTCTTT. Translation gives CASSFGERRNEAFF.

The CDR3 nucleotides read TGTGCCAGCAGCCAAGGACAGTACTACACCTTC. Residues: CASSQGQYYTF. This chain links TRBV3-1 (or the pseudogene TRBV3-2) with TRBJ1-2; D perhaps matches TRBD1 (5 bases). The V end lost 1 base, the J end lost 10 bases, and 7 bases lay between the germline ends. Germline values: CDR1 LGHDT, CDR2 YNNKEL (reference sequence). The CDR3 contains 11 residues.

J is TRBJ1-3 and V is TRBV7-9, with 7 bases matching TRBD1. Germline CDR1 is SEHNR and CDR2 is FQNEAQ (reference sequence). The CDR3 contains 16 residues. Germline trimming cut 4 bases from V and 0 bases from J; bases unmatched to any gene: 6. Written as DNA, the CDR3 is TGTGCCAGCAGCTCGGGACAGTTAGACTCTGGAAACACCATATATTTT. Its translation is CASSSGQLDSGNTIYF. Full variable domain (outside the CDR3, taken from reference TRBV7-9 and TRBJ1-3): DTGVSQNPRHKITKRGQNVTFRCDPISEHNRLYWYRQTLGQGPEFLTYFQNEAQLEKSRLLSDRFSAERPKGSFSTLEIQRTEQGDSAMYLCASSSGQLDSGNTIYFGEGSWLTVV.

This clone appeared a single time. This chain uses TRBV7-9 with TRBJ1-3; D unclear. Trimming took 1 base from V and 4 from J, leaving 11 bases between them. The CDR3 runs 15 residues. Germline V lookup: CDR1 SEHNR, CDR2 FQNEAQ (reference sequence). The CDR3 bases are TGTGCCAGCAGCTTAGATGCGGGGTACGGAAACACCATATATTTT. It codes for CASSLDAGYGNTIYF.